The entry below gives a single T cell receptor beta chain sequence along with its context. Its antigen remains unidentified. A junction boundary mismatches the germline segment, possibly from a read error. Distinct nucleotide sequences in the sample also encode this CDR3. Germline V gene lookup returns CDR1 SGHRS and CDR2 YFSETQ. This CDR3 region has 17 residues. This record belongs to a study of cytomegalovirus exposure and HLA in healthy donors. Study findings and constraints: On later analysis, the bulk of CMV-associated TCR beta chains appeared to be HLA-restricted. A missense DCLRE1C variant was associated with V- and J-gene trimming of TCR beta chains in a later analysis, and an independent cohort replicated the association. A highly shared variant cluster was judged a likely technical artifact. Overall, around 150 TCR beta chains were annotated as cytomegalovirus-associated.

PCR employed 60 Vbeta and 13 Jbeta primers. The data were produced by immunoSEQ multiplex PCR, yet TCRdb's version contains in-frame clones alone and is incomplete. Of about 100,000 clones listed, approximately 70% were seen once; the top ten hold 9.5% to 13%. Sequencing was done on a sample of PBMCs. The sequence was obtained from a man between 35 and 55 years old in good health and CMV-seropositive. This rearrangement joins TRBV5-1 to TRBJ1-1; 7 bases map to TRBD1. The CDR3 bases are TGCGCCAGCAGCTCGTCGATAAACAGGGGTCTCGACACTGAGGCTTTCTTT. This translates into CASSSSINRGLDTEAFF.